These 20 T cell receptor beta chains were sequenced from one sample in a study of T cell repertoires in cytomegalovirus infection. In TCRdb, the reads were re-called with MiXCR into one record per CDR3 protein. Of roughly 920,000 distinct CDR3 sequences listed, 31% are singletons. Their recognized antigens are unknown. The sample consisted of cultured CD8+ T cells from PBMCs, taken from culture after CMV antigen stimulation. These receptor sequences come from a human donor in good health (CMV status not recorded). Some clones in this sample may be carry-over from other donors' samples.

This clonotype was seen at least ten times. V and J are TRBV12-3 or TRBV12-4 and TRBJ2-7, with TRBD1 matching over 7 bases. J gave up 6 bases and V 0 bases, and 2 bases lay outside the gene matches. This CDR3 has 13 residues. CDR3 nucleotides: TGTGCCAGCAGTTTAGCCCCAGGGGGCGAGCAGTACTTC. Amino acids: CASSLAPGGEQYF.

The V and J genes are TRBV12-3 or TRBV12-4 and TRBJ1-2, with D hard to call. CDR3 size: 13 residues. V gave up 3 bases and J gave up 6 bases, with 11 bases separating them. CDR3 coding DNA: TGTGCCAGCAGTTTTGGTACAGAAAATGGCTACACCTTC. Its translation: CASSFGTENGYTF.

There are many counts of this clonotype. This sequence joins TRBV7-2 and TRBJ1-1; 7 bases are shared with TRBD1. Germline trimming cut 0 bases from V and 5 bases from J; bases unmatched to any gene: 9. The CDR3 has 16 residues. Germline V lookup: CDR1 SGHTA, CDR2 FQGNSA. The CDR3 is CASSLAPTGAGTEAFF. CDR3 DNA sequence: TGTGCCAGCAGCTTAGCCCCCACAGGGGCAGGGACTGAAGCTTTCTTT.

The rearrangement joins TRBV19 to TRBJ1-5; D remains unclear. V shed 4 bases and J shed 1 base, with 14 bases lying between them. Germline V gives CDR1 LNHDA, CDR2 SQIVND (reference sequence). This CDR3 spans 16 amino acids. CDR3 nucleotide sequence: TGTGCCAGTAGTACACTGAGAGGAGGAAGCAATCAGCCCCAGCATTTT. It codes for CASSTLRGGSNQPQHF.

This clonotype occurred a few times. The CDR3 DNA reads TGTGCCAGCAGTTATTCAGGGGGCGCCGGCACAGATACGCAGTATTTT. Encoded protein: CASSYSGGAGTDTQYF. V usage is TRBV6-5 and J usage is TRBJ2-3; 8 positions match TRBD1. Germline CDR1 reads MNHEY; CDR2 reads SVGAGI. The CDR3 is made up of 16 amino acids. J gave up 1 base and V 3 bases, and 6 bases lay outside the gene matches.

V is TRBV6-5 and J is TRBJ2-5, with no clear D. The CDR3 consists of 12 residues. Germline V gene data show CDR1 as MNHEY and CDR2 as SVGAGI. Trimming took off 8 bases at V and 5 bases at J, with 12 bases between the two ends. Here the CDR3 DNA reads TGTGCCAGCTCGTCGCTGCCGGAGACCCAGTACTTC. It codes for CASSSLPETQYF.

Worth noting for this clonotype: A read error is possible here, since a much larger clone lies one base away. The chain links TRBV6-5 to TRBJ1-2, with 9 bases lining up with TRBD1. Unmatched junction bases numbered 10, after V lost 10 bases and J lost 7 bases. This CDR3 is 13 amino acids long. CDR1 MNHEY and CDR2 SVGAGI come from the germline V gene. CDR3 residues: CANRLGTGSGYTF. The CDR3 coding sequence is TGTGCCAACAGACTCGGGACAGGGTCTGGCTACACCTTC.

This chain uses TRBV19 with TRBJ2-5; possibly TRBD1 for D (5 bases). Germline-derived CDR1 and CDR2 are LNHDA and SQIVND (reference sequence). This CDR3 has 13 amino acids. Deletions cut 6 bases from V and 9 bases from J, with 17 bases between. The CDR3 coding sequence is TGTGCCAGTAGACAGGACGATCCGCCCGCCCAGTACTTC. Translating gives CASRQDDPPAQYF.

This chain uses TRBV19 with TRBJ2-4; D unclear. This CDR3 is built from 15 residues. Trimming removed 5 bases at V and 0 bases at J, with 11 bases between. Germline lookup yields CDR1 LNHDA and CDR2 SQIVND (reference sequence). The CDR3 nucleotides are TGTGCCAGTAGTGCAAGACCTGTAGCCAAAAACATTCAGTACTTC. Protein product: CASSARPVAKNIQYF.

This chain joins TRBV15 and TRBJ2-1; D is uncertain. Trimming removed 0 bases from V and 5 bases from J, with 20 bases in between. CDR3 length: 18 residues. Germline CDR1 is LNHNV and CDR2 is YYDKDF (reference sequence). Here the CDR3 DNA reads TGTGCCACCAGCAGAGATATGGGATTCGCGTTAAGGGACAATGAGCAGTTCTTC. Translated, it gives CATSRDMGFALRDNEQFF.

The table lists this clonotype with many counts. The V call is TRBV27, the J call TRBJ2-1; no clear D. The CDR3 length is 14 residues. V lost 2 bases, J lost 4 bases, and 9 bases lay in between. CDR1 and CDR2 from the germline V gene are MNHEY and SMNVEV (reference sequence). The CDR3: CASSLEPSYNEQFF. DNA for the CDR3: TGTGCCAGCAGTTTAGAACCTTCTTACAATGAGCAGTTCTTC.

This chain joins TRBV28 and TRBJ2-7; the D call may be TRBD1 or TRBD2 (5 bases each). The CDR3 totals 14 residues. Trimming removed 6 bases at V and 6 bases at J, with 18 bases between. Germline loops: CDR1 MDHEN, CDR2 SYDVKM. The DNA of the CDR3 is TGTGCCAGCAGACCCCGGGACCAAAACGGCGAGCAGTACGTC. It encodes CASRPRDQNGEQYV.

This clonotype was seen more than once but under ten times. The chain joins TRBV2 to TRBJ2-7; 8 bases agree with TRBD1. This CDR3 region has 15 residues. Losses at the gene ends were 6 bases for V and 5 bases for J; bases not matched to a gene: 12. Germline-derived CDR1 and CDR2 are SNHLY and FYNNEI. The CDR3 bases are TGTGCCAGCAGAGACGCGGTGACAGGGGAAGACGAGCAGTACGTC. This sequence encodes CASRDAVTGEDEQYV.

In regard to this clonotype: This may stem from a read error, because a much larger clone lies one nucleotide away. The chain combines TRBV7-2 with TRBJ1-2; 8 bases align to TRBD1. There are 13 residues in the CDR3. V was clipped by 9 bases and J by 8 bases; unmatched bases: 11. The germline V gene has CDR1 SGHTA and CDR2 FQGNSA. The CDR3 region is CARTLQGARGYTF. As DNA, the CDR3 is TGTGCCAGGACCCTCCAGGGGGCGCGGGGCTACACCTTC.

In its sample, this clonotype was seen a few times. This rearrangement joins TRBV11-3 to TRBJ2-3; D uncertain. Germline lookup yields CDR1 SGHNT and CDR2 YENEEA. This CDR3 has 13 amino acids. The V end was cut by 1 base, the J end by 6 bases, with 8 bases between. The CDR3 nucleotides read TGTGCCAGCAGCTTAGTCGTGGGGGATACGCAGTATTTT. Translation gives CASSLVVGDTQYF.

The chain uses TRBV11-2 and TRBJ2-1; D not resolved. The germline V and J ends were trimmed by 3 bases and 7 bases, with 10 bases remaining between them. The CDR3 spans 13 residues. Germline assignment: CDR1 SGHAT and CDR2 FQNNGV. DNA for the CDR3: TGTGCCAGCAGCTTTAGACATTCAAATGAGCAGTTCTTC. It is translated as CASSFRHSNEQFF.

This clonotype was detected only a few times. The gene calls are TRBV7-9 and TRBJ1-4, with 8 positions matching TRBD1. CDR1 is SEHNR, CDR2 FQNEAQ, per germline (reference sequence). The CDR3 has 15 residues. V was pared by 5 bases and J by 8 bases, with 10 bases of the junction left unmatched. CDR3 in DNA: TGTGCCAGCAGCGTGGACAGGGTCGGAGTGGAAAAACTGTTTTTT. Protein product: CASSVDRVGVEKLFF.

This clonotype was recorded at least ten times. This chain links TRBV12-3 or TRBV12-4 with TRBJ2-3, with 14 bases fitting TRBD2. Trimming removed 2 bases from V and 6 bases from J; junction bases left unmatched: 22. The CDR3 is 22 residues long. CDR3 protein: CASSLRRGRTSGGLPSSDTQYF. The CDR3 nucleotides read TGTGCCAGCAGTTTAAGAAGGGGACGGACTAGCGGGGGGTTACCCTCCTCCGATACGCAGTATTTT.

In this sample, this clonotype turned up many times. The rearrangement joins TRBV12-3 or TRBV12-4 to TRBJ2-2; D gene unclear. The CDR3 extends over 15 amino acids. Trimming cost V 6 bases and J 4 bases, with 15 bases left between them. CDR3 loop: CASRRRPESTGELFF. The DNA of the CDR3 is TGTGCCAGCAGGCGACGGCCCGAAAGCACCGGGGAGCTGTTTTTT.

This clonotype has only a few counts. J is TRBJ2-2 and V is TRBV14, with D perhaps assigned TRBD1 or TRBD2 (5 bases each). CDR3 length equals 16 residues. The V and J ends lost 5 bases and 0 bases respectively, with 13 bases between them. CDR1 is SGHDN, CDR2 FVKESK, per germline. The CDR3 loop is CASSARGGANTGELFF. CDR3 nucleotide sequence: TGTGCCAGCAGCGCCCGTGGGGGTGCGAACACCGGGGAGCTGTTTTTT. The full variable domain, completed using reference TRBV14 and TRBJ2-2, is EAGVTQFPSHSVIEKGQTVTLRCDPISGHDNLYWYRRVMGKEIKFLLHFVKESKQDESGMPNNRFLAERTGGTYSTLKVQPAELEDSGVYFCASSARGGANTGELFFGEGSRLTVL.